What follows is one TCR beta chain and its context. Germline trimming cut 5 bases from V and 3 bases from J; bases unmatched to any gene: 5. CDR1 and CDR2 (germline): MNHEY, SVGAGI. CDR3 size: 15 residues. This sample stems from a study of cytomegalovirus exposure and HLA in healthy donors. The PCR made use of 60 Vbeta and 13 Jbeta primers. The table came from immunoSEQ multiplex PCR; TCRdb's copy has only in-frame clones and leaves some out. This table holds over 60,000 clones, 65% to 80% found once. The rearrangement uses TRBV6-5 and TRBJ1-5; TRBD1 aligns across 9 bases. This sequence originates from a man in his 70s in good health and CMV-seronegative. The sample consisted of PBMCs. CDR3 in DNA: TGTGCCAGCAGTCCCGGGACAGGGACCAATCAGCCCCAGCATTTT. Residues: CASSPGTGTNQPQHF.